This entry is about one T cell receptor beta chain. What it binds is unknown. TCRdb's copy holds only in-frame clones and misses some; the assay was immunoSEQ multiplex PCR. The sample yields about 33,000 clones, over 75% seen once. This sample was taken from a study of T cells in localized non-small cell lung cancer. Study-wide findings and caveats: Overall survival was longer when the density of T cells in the blood was higher. In adjacent lung appeared a median 57 of the top 100 tumor clones. Uninvolved adjacent lung had the highest recorded T cell clonality, with tumor below it.

V shed 7 bases, J shed 3 bases, and the junction held 10 bases outside the gene matches. In germline, CDR1 is SNHLY, CDR2 FYNNEI. The length of the CDR3 is 15 residues. This sequence was found in a male donor older than 55 with stage III lung adenocarcinoma. Material: peripheral blood, obtained before any cancer treatment. The chain joins TRBV2 to TRBJ2-7; TRBD1 aligns across 9 bases. CDR3 nucleotides: TGTGCCAGCAACAGACAGGGGGAGATCCGCTACGAGCAGTACTTC. This gives the protein CASNRQGEIRYEQYF.